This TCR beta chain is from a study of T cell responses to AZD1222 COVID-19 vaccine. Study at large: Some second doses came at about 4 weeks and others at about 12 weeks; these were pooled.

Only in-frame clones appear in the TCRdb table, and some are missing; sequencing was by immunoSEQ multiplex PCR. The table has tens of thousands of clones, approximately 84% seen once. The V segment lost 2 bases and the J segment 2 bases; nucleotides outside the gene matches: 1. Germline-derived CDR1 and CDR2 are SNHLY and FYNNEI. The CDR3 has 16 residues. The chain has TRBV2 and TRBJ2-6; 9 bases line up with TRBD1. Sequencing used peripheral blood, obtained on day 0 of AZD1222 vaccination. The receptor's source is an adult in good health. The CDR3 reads CASSETGGAGANVLTF. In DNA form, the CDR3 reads TGTGCCAGCAGTGAAACAGGGGGCGCTGGGGCCAACGTCCTGACTTTC.